This T cell receptor (beta chain) appears in the sequencing data of a study of blood T cell repertoires in COVID-19. The table came from immunoSEQ multiplex PCR; TCRdb's copy has only in-frame clones and leaves some out. The sample shows about 6,600 clones, 85% to 90% of them seen only once. Germline V lookup: CDR1 LNHNV, CDR2 YYDKDF (reference sequence). Trimming left V 2 bases short and J 2 bases short, with 7 bases between. The length of the CDR3 is 13 residues. The sequenced sample was peripheral blood. The chain recombines TRBV15 with TRBJ2-7; D is possibly TRBD1 (5 bases). The source is a man at least 80 years old with active COVID-19. The DNA of the CDR3 is TGTGCCACCAGCAGAAAAGGGGCCTACGAGCAGTACTTC. Protein sequence: CATSRKGAYEQYF.